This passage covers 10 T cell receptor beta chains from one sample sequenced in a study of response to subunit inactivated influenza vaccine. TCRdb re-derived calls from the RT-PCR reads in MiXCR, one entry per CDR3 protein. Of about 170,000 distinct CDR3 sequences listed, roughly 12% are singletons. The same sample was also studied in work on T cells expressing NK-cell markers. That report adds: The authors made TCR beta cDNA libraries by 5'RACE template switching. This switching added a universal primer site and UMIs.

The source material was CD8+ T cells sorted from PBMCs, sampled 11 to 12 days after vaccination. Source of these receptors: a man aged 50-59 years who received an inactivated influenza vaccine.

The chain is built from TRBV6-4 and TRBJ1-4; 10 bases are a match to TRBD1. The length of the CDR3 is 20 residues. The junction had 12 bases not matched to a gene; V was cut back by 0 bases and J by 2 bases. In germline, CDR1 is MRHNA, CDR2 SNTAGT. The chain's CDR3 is CASSDSGRTGGVCTNEKLFF. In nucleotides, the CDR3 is TGTGCCAGCAGTGACTCCGGCAGGACAGGGGGAGTTTGTACTAATGAAAAACTGTTTTTT.

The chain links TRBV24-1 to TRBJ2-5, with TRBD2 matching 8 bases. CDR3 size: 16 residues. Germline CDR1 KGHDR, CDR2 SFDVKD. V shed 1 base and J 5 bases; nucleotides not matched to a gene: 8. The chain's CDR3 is CATSDLGAGVDETQYF. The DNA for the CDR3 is TGTGCCACCAGTGATTTAGGAGCGGGGGTGGATGAGACCCAGTACTTC.

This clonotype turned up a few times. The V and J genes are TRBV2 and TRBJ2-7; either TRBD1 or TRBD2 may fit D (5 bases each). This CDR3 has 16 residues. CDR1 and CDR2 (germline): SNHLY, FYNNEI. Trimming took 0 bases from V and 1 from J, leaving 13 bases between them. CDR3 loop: CASSEAWGMGSYEQYF. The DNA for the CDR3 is TGTGCCAGCAGTGAAGCGTGGGGGATGGGTTCCTACGAGCAGTACTTC. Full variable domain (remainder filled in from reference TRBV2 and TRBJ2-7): EPEVTQTPSHQVTQMGQEVILRCVPISNHLYFYWYRQILGQKVEFLVSFYNNEISEKSEIFDDQFSVERPDGSNFTLKIRSTKLEDSAMYFCASSEAWGMGSYEQYFGPGTRLTVT.

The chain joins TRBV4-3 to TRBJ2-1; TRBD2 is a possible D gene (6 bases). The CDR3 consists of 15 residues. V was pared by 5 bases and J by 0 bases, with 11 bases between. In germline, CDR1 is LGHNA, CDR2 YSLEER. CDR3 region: CASSERGSSYNEQFF. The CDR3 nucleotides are TGCGCCAGCAGCGAACGGGGGAGCTCCTACAATGAGCAGTTCTTC.

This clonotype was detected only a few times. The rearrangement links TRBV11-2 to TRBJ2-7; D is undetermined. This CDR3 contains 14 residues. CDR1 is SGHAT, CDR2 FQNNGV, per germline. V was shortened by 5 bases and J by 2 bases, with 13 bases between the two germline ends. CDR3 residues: CASSPRARTYEQYF. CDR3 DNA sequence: TGTGCCAGCAGCCCCCGCGCACGGACCTACGAGCAGTACTTC.

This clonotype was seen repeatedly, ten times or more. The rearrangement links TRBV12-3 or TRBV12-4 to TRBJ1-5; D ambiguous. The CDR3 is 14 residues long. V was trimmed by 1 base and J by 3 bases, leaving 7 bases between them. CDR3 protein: CASSLDGFNQPQHF. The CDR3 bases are TGTGCCAGCAGTTTAGACGGCTTCAATCAGCCCCAGCATTTT.

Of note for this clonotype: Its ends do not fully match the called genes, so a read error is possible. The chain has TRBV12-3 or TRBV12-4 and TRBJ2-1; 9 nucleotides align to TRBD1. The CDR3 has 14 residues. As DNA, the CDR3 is TGTGCCAGCGGGGGGACAGGGTCCTACAATGAGCAGATCTTC. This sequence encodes CASGGTGSYNEQIF.

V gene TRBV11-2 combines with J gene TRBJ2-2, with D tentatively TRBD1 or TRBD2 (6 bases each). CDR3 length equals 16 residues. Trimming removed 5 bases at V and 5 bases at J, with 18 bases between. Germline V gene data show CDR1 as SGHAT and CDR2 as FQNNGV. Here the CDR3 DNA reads TGTGCCAGCAGCCTACGGCCAGGGGCGGGGACCGGGGAGCTGTTTTTT. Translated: CASSLRPGAGTGELFF.

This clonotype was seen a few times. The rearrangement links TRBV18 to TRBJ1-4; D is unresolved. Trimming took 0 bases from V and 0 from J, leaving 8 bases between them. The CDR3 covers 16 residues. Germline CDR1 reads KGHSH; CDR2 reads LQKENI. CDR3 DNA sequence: TGTGCCAGCTCACCACCGAGAGCCGCAACTAATGAAAAACTGTTTTTT. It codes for CASSPPRAATNEKLFF.

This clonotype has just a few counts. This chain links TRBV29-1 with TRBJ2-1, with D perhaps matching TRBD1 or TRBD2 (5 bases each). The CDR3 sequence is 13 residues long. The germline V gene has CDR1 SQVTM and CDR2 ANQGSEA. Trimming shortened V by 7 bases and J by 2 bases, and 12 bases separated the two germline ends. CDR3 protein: CSASWDPYNEQFF. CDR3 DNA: TGCAGCGCCTCCTGGGACCCCTACAATGAGCAGTTCTTC.